This T cell receptor (beta chain) was sequenced for a study of cytomegalovirus exposure and HLA in healthy donors. The germline V gene has CDR1 SNHLY and CDR2 FYNNEI. The CDR3 runs 14 residues. V lost 2 bases and J 5 bases, leaving 11 bases between the germline ends. Both 60 Vbeta primers and 13 Jbeta primers went into the PCR. Here immunoSEQ multiplex PCR was the method, and the copy in TCRdb shows in-frame clones only, minus some. The table records over 130,000 clones, 70% to 80% of them present only once. The clonotype originates from a human donor in good health. The sample taken for sequencing was PBMCs. The chain recombines TRBV2 with TRBJ2-3, with a weak D call TRBD2 (6 bases). CDR3 sequence (DNA): TGTGCCAGCAGTGAAAGGCTAGCGAGAGATACGCAGTATTTT. This encodes CASSERLARDTQYF.